This T cell receptor beta chain was captured by sequencing in a study of blood T cell repertoires in COVID-19. Turning to the study itself: Researchers got acute and convalescent COVID-19 samples from the United States, Italy and Spain. Nucleic acid was either cDNA or gDNA, and it came from T cells, B-cell-depleted T cells, or PBMCs.

Source study methods: How many nucleated cells were present was estimated from reference gene primer amplification. Profiling relied on immunoSEQ multiplex PCR, and the TCRdb table lists in-frame clones only, not all of them. V, J and clone size reflect that table, while D and trimming were determined from the DNA. The data contain more than 85,000 clones, roughly 76% of them singletons. What was sequenced was peripheral blood. The TCR comes from a woman in her sixties or seventies with acute or convalescent COVID-19.

The CDR3 protein is CASRLARGAGELFF. DNA for the CDR3: TGTGCCAGCAGACTAGCGAGGGGTGCCGGGGAGCTGTTTTTT. The chain combines TRBV11-3 with TRBJ2-2, with TRBD2 matching over 7 bases. The CDR3 has 14 amino acids. Germline CDR1 SGHNT, CDR2 YENEEA. J was trimmed by 6 bases and V by 6 bases; bases with no gene match: 7.